This entry describes one TCR beta chain. Its antigen is still unknown. No clone much larger than this one lies a single base away; base qualities are absent. For the CD8 naive samples, CD45RO-negative cells were positively selected for CCR7, yielding a CD45RA+CCR7+ population from which TemRA cells were excluded. The donors were healthy, HIV-negative adults who had no recently reported acute infections or vaccinations. Every donor was a Caucasian adult living in Nashville, Tennessee, USA. Blood was obtained by leukapheresis, after which PBMCs were separated by Ficoll-Histopaque density gradient centrifugation and cryopreserved in liquid nitrogen vapor phase. Analytical flow cytometry was used to check the purity and quantity of each magnetically sorted T cell population. Genomic DNA was isolated from each sorted fraction and quantified by UV absorbance on a Nanodrop 2000c. V is cut back by 0 bases and J by 2 bases, with 5 bases in the junction unmatched. The CDR3 measures 16 amino acids from cysteine to phenylalanine. Kept here is only the CDR3 DNA, which spans 48 bases and is read in frame from base 1. CDR1 and CDR2 are drawn from the germline V gene (reference sequence): SGHNT, YYREEE.

This sample was taken from a study of shared clonotypes between healthy human individuals (dated by TCRdb to 2020 to 2022). About the study as a whole: A couple of women and a few men aged 18 to 49 years were included in the cohort. Libraries were prepared and TCR repertoires were sequenced by different laboratories using diverse techniques, in order to increase sequencing depth and limit assay-specific biases. Between about 0.8 and 9.5 billion PBMCs per donor were obtained by leukapheresis. Blood TCR repertoires of 5 or 6 healthy adults were deeply sequenced to estimate repertoire size and the extent of clonotype sharing between individuals. For each donor, three plates each were used for CD4 naive and CD4 memory, two plates were used for CD8 naive, and one plate was used for CD8 memory. Results and caveats for the whole study, not just this receptor: Pairwise subsampling indicated that sequencing depth was expected to affect the degree of clonotype sharing among donors. Estimated clonotype richness was generally larger for naive than for memory subsets. Higher generation probabilities were observed for clonotypes shared by all four sorted-subset donors than for non-shared clonotypes. Across several donors, about 5.2% of naive CD4, 3% to 3.5% of naive CD8, 2.3% of memory CD4, and roughly 0.4% of memory CD8 clonotypes were shared. Because the study included a small number of donors, the genetic and exposure-history diversity represented was limited. Even with the large sequencing depth, rarefaction of the sorted-subset datasets indicated that sequencing was incomplete. Sampling was restricted to blood, and TCR repertoires in tissues likely differ from the TCR repertoires found in blood.

Using the deep immunoSEQ assay, multiplex PCR amplified TCR CDR3 regions from genomic DNA. For each cell subset, the extracted genomic DNA was distributed evenly across all wells of several immunoSEQ 96-well plates, and each plate served as one replicate. Each replicate PCR for sorted subsets received about 0.2 ug genomic DNA, equal to about 30,000 T cell genomes. The purified libraries were quantified using a Qubit 3.0 fluorometer, sized with a Bioanalyzer 2100, and then quantified again using the KAPA Library Quantification kit. A separate single-read 150-cycle Illumina NextSeq 550 flow cell was used to sequence each immunoSEQ 96-well plate. Processing in the source paper ran as follows. Because the immunoSEQ output held only junctional sequences and lacked quality scores, the filtering could not match the filtering applied to full-length reads. To assign V/J genes and CDR3, sequences were annotated against IMGT germline references using PyIR, a Python wrapper for IgBLAST v1.9. Any read was removed if the V/J assignment was weak (E-value above 1e-6), the CDR3 was missing, or the read contained stop codons, out-of-frame junctions, or ambiguous translated residues. V3J clonotypes were defined as sequences sharing the same inferred V gene, J gene, and CDR3 amino acid sequence. Percentage overlap between repertoires was computed as shared unique clonotypes divided by the size of the smaller repertoire. RTK rarefaction, the Chao1 estimator, and Recon v2.1 estimates of unobserved clonotypes were used to assess repertoire richness. Generation probabilities for all TCRbeta clonotypes obtained by the gDNA method from a handful of donors were computed using OLGA. The clones in this table, taken by TCRdb from immuneACCESS, are in-frame only. Not every clone is retained; where verified, under half of the shortfall comes from an unresolved V gene, and the cause of the rest is unknown. That table supplies the V and J calls and clone size; D and trimming were determined from the DNA. The sample table lists about 600,000 clones, about 95% of them with a count of one. The ten most abundant clones make up around 0.097% of the sample.

Sequenced input: naive CD8+ T cells sorted from blood. The sample's cell subset or site label, in plain terms: CD45RA+CCR7+. The chain is made from TRBV5-4 and TRBJ2-3, with 8 bases in between that match TRBD2. The sequence was collected from a woman younger than 45 in good health. The CDR3 in this case is CASSLVPSGYTDTQYF. The nucleotides are TGTGCCAGCAGCTTGGTTCCTAGCGGGTACACAGATACGCAGTATTTT.